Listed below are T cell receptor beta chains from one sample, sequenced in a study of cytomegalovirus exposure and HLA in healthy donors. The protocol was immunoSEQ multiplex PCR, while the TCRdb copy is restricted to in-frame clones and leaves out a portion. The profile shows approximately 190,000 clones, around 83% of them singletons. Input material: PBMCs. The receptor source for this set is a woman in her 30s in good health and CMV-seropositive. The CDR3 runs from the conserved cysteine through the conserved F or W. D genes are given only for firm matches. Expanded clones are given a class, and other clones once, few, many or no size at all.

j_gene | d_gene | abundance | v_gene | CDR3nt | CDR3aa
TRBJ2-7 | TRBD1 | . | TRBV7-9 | TGTGCCAGTCAGGGGGTAGGGACCCACGAGCAGTACTTC | CASQGVGTHEQYF
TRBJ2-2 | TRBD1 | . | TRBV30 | TGTGCCTGGCGACCACAGGGGGGCCATGCCGGGGAGCTGTTTTTT | CAWRPQGGHAGELFF
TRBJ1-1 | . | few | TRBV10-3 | TGTGCCATCAGTGAGTCGCGGTTGAACACTGAAGCTTTCTTT | CAISESRLNTEAFF
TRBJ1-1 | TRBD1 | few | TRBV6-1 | TGTGCCAGCAGTCTACGGGACAGGACTGAAGCTTTCTTT | CASSLRDRTEAFF
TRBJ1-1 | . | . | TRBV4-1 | TGCGCCAGCAGCCGGAACACAGGGTTGAACACTGAAGCTTTCTTT | CASSRNTGLNTEAFF
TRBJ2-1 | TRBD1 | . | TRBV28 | TGTGCCAGCAGTCTCCCGGGACAGGGAAGGCACAATGAGCAGTTCTTC | CASSLPGQGRHNEQFF
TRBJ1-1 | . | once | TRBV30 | TGTGCCTCCCTGAGGAGGGACGGGGCTGAAGCTTTCTTT | CASLRRDGAEAFF
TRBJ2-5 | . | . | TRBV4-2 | TGTGCCAGCAGCCAAGATCAAGGGGGGGAGGACCAAGAGACCCAGTACTTC | CASSQDQGGEDQETQYF
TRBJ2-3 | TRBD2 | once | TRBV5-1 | TGCGCCAGCAGCTCTAGCGTTCGGGAGGGAGATACGCAGTATTTT | CASSSSVREGDTQYF
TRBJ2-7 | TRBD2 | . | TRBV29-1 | TGCAGCTCCAGGACTAGCGGGAGTCCCGAGCAGTACTTC | CSSRTSGSPEQYF
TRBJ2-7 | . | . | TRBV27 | TGTGCCAGCAGTTTAATGCAGGGGATGGGCGGCGAGCAGTACTTC | CASSLMQGMGGEQYF
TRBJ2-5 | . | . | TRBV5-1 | TGCGCCAGCAGCTTACAGGGACAAGAGACCCAGTACTTC | CASSLQGQETQYF
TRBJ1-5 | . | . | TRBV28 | TGTGCCAGCAGTTTGCCCAGACAGCCCCAGCATTTT | CASSLPRQPQHF
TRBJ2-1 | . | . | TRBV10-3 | TGTGCCGCTGCGCCGAGACAGAGCTCCTACAATGAGCAGTTCTTC | CAAAPRQSSYNEQFF
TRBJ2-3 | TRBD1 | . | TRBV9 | TGTGCCAGCAGCCCCCGGGACAGGGGGGATTATACGCAGTATTTT | CASSPRDRGDYTQYF
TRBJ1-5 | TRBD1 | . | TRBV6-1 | TGTGCCAGTGAAGGGGGCTTGGGTGATCAGCCCCAGCATTTT | CASEGGLGDQPQHF
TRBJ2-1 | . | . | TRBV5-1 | TGCGCCAGCAGCTTGGTAGGGAGCGGGTGGTTCTTC | CASSLVGSGWFF
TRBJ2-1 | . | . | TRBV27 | TGTGCCAGCGCCGTCTGGGGGCTAGATGAGCAGTTCTTC | CASAVWGLDEQFF
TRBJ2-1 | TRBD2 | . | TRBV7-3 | TGTGCCAGCAGCTTAAGGGCGGGACTAGCGGGTAATGAGCAGTTCTTC | CASSLRAGLAGNEQFF
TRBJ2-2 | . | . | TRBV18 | TGTGCCAGCTCAGTTCAGGGCTCCGGGGAGCTGTTTTTT | CASSVQGSGELFF
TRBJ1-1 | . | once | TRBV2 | TGTGCCAGCAAGGAGGGAGCGAGGACTGAAGCTTTCTTT | CASKEGARTEAFF
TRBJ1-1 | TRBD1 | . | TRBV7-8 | TGTGCCAGCAGCTTAAAGACAGGGCTTTTCCCTGAAGCTTTCTTT | CASSLKTGLFPEAFF
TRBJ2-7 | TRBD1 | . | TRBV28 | TGTGCCAGCAGTCGTAGGGGGCGGACCTACGAGCAGTACTTC | CASSRRGRTYEQYF
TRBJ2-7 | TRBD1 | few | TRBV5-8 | TGTGCCAGCAGCTTAGGACAGGTCCTACGCGTGCAGTACTTC | CASSLGQVLRVQYF
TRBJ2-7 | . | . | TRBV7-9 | TGTGCCAGCAGCCCAGGGGGGACGAGGGGGTACGAGCAGTACTTC | CASSPGGTRGYEQYF
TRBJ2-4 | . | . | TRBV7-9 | TGTGCCAGCAGCTTACCCGGAGGAAACATTCAGTACTTC | CASSLPGGNIQYF
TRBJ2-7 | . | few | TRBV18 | TGTGCCAGCTCACCATCGCTCAGGACCTACGAGCAGTACTTC | CASSPSLRTYEQYF
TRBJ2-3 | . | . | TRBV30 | TGTGCCTGGAGTGTCCCATCCCAAAGCACAGATACGCAGTATTTT | CAWSVPSQSTDTQYF
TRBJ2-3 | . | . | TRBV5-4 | TGTGCCAGCAGCTTGGCGTATAGTCCAGATACGCAGTATTTT | CASSLAYSPDTQYF
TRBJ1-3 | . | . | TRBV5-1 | TGCGCCAGCAGCTCAAACTCCCAGGGATCTGGAAACACCATATATTTT | CASSSNSQGSGNTIYF
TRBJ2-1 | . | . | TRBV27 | TGTGCCAGCAGCCCCCTATTGCAAAGCAATGAGCAGTTCTTC | CASSPLLQSNEQFF
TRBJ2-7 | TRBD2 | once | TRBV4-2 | TGTGCCAGCAGCCAAGACGAGGGACTACAATACGAGCAGTACTTC | CASSQDEGLQYEQYF
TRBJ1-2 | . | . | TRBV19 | TGTGCCAGTTCCCCCCAGGCCCGATCCTATGGCTACACCTTC | CASSPQARSYGYTF